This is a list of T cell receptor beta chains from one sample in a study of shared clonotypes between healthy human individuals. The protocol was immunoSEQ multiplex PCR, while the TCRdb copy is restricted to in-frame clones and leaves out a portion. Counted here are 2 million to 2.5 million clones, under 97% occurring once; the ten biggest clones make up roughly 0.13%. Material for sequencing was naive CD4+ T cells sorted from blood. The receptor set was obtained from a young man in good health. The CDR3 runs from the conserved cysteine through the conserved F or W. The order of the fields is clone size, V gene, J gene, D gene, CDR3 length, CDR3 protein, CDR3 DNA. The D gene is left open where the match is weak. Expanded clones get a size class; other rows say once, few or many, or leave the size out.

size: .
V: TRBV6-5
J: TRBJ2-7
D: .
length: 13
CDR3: CAAARGPDYEQYF
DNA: TGTGCCGCGGCCCGGGGACCAGACTACGAGCAGTACTTC

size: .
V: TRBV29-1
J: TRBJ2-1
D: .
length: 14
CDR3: CSVCPPEPYNEQFF
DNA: TGCAGCGTCTGCCCACCCGAACCCTACAATGAGCAGTTCTTC

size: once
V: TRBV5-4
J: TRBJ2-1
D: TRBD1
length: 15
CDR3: CASSLGGQTYNEQFF
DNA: TGTGCCAGCAGCTTAGGGGGACAGACTTACAATGAGCAGTTCTTC

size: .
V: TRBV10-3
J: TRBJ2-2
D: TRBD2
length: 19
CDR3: CAISALLAGDPANTGELFF
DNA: TGTGCCATCAGTGCCCTTTTAGCGGGGGACCCCGCGAACACCGGGGAGCTGTTTTTT

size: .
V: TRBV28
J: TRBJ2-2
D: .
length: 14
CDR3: CASSLRGITGELFF
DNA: TGTGCCAGCAGTTTGAGGGGTATCACCGGGGAGCTGTTTTTT

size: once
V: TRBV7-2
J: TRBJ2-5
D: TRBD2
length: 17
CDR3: CASSPRALAGFQETQYF
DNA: TGTGCCAGCAGCCCGAGAGCGCTAGCGGGGTTCCAAGAGACCCAGTACTTC

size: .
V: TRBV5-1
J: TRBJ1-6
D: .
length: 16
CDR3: CASSPPIQGSNSPLHF
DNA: TGCGCCAGCAGCCCTCCTATACAGGGTTCTAATTCACCCCTCCACTTT

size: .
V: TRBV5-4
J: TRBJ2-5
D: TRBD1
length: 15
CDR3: CASSRQGWYQETQYF
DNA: TGTGCCAGCAGCCGACAGGGATGGTACCAAGAGACCCAGTACTTC

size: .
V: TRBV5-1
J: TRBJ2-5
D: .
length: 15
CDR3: CASSLEGTRQETQYF
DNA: TGCGCCAGCAGCTTGGAGGGCACCCGCCAAGAGACCCAGTACTTC

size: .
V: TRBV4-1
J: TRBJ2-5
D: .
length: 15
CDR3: CASSHLTVLQETQYF
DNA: TGCGCCAGCAGCCATTTGACAGTTCTCCAAGAGACCCAGTACTTC

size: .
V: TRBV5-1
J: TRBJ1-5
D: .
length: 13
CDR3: CASSLGAGQPQHF
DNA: TGCGCCAGCAGCTTGGGGGCTGGGCAGCCCCAGCATTTT

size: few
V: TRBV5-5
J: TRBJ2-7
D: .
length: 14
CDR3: CASSFVGSSYEQYF
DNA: TGTGCCAGCAGCTTCGTCGGGAGCTCCTACGAGCAGTACTTC

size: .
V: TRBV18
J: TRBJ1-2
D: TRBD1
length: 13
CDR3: CASSNDRDYGYTF
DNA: TGTGCCAGCTCAAACGACAGGGACTATGGCTACACCTTC

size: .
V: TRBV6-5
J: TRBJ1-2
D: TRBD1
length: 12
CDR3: CASSRTGNGYTF
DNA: TGTGCCAGCAGTCGGACAGGGAATGGCTACACCTTC

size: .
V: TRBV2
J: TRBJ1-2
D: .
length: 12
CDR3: CASSGAAYGYTF
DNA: TGTGCCAGCAGTGGGGCTGCCTATGGCTACACCTTC

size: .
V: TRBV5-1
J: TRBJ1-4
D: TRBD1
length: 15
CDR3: CASSLSGGRNEKLFF
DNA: TGCGCCAGCAGCCTTTCAGGGGGCCGAAATGAAAAACTGTTTTTT

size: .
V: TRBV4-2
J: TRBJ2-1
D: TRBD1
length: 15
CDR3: CASSQEGQGDNEQFF
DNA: TGTGCCAGCAGCCAAGAGGGACAGGGGGACAATGAGCAGTTCTTC

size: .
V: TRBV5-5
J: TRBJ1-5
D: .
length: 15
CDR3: CASSLAGDLGQPQHF
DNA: TGTGCCAGCAGCTTGGCCGGTGACCTCGGCCAGCCCCAGCATTTT

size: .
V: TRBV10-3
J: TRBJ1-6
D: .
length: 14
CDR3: CATTGGGPNSPLHF
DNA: TGTGCCACTACCGGGGGGGGCCCTAATTCACCCCTCCACTTT

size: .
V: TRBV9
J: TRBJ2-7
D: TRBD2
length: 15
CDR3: CASSVGTSGTYEQYF
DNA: TGTGCCAGCAGCGTGGGGACTAGCGGAACCTACGAGCAGTACTTC

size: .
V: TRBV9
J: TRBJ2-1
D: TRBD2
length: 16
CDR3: CASSEGTSGNDNEQFF
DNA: TGTGCCAGCAGCGAGGGGACTAGCGGGAACGACAATGAGCAGTTCTTC

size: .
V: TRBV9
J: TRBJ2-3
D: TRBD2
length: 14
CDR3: CASSEGSIAGTQYF
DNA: TGTGCCAGCAGCGAGGGGTCGATAGCGGGAACGCAGTATTTT

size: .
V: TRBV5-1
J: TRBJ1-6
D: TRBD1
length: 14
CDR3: CASSYRGPESPLHF
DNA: TGCGCCAGCAGCTACAGGGGGCCGGAGTCACCCCTCCACTTT

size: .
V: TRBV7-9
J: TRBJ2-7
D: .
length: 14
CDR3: CASSLANREYEQYF
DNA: TGTGCCAGCAGCTTAGCAAACAGGGAATACGAGCAGTACTTC

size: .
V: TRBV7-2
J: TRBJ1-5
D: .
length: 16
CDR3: CASSSGDSVGYQPQHF
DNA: TGTGCCAGCAGCTCAGGCGACAGTGTGGGCTATCAGCCCCAGCATTTT

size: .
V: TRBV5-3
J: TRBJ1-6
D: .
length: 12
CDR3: CARSARDSPLHF
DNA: TGTGCCAGAAGCGCCCGAGATTCACCCCTCCACTTT